Given below is one TCR beta chain in context. J lost 1 base, V lost 1 base, and 3 bases had no gene match. This CDR3 is 16 amino acids long. CDR1 and CDR2 from the germline V gene are PRHDT and FYEKMQ (reference sequence). This specimen belongs to a study of blood T cell repertoires in COVID-19. Data came from immunoSEQ multiplex PCR; TCRdb stores just in-frame clones and leaves some out. The sample gives about 350,000 clones, 65% to 90% of which show up once; around 7.5% is in the top ten. This sequence was found in a woman aged 55-69 years with COVID-19, enrolled during active disease. This chain connects TRBV13 to TRBJ2-7, with TRBD2 matching over 11 bases. Sequenced sample: peripheral blood. The CDR3 region is CASSLVAGGLSYEQYF. The CDR3 DNA reads as TGTGCCAGCAGCTTAGTAGCGGGGGGGCTGTCCTACGAGCAGTACTTC.